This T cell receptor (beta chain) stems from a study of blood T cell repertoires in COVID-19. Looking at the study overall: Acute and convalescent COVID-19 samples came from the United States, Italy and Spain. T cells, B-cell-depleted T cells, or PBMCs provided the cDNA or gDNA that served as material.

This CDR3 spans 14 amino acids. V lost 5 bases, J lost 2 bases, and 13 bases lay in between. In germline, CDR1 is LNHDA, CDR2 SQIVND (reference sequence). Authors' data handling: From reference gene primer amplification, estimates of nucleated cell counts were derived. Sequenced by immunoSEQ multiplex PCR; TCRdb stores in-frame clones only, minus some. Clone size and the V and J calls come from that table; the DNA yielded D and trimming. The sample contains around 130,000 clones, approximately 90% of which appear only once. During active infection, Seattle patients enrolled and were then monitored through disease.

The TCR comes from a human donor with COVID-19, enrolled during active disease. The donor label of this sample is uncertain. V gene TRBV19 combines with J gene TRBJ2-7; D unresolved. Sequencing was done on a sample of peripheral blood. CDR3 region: CASSYSTRTYEQYF. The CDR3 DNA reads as TGTGCCAGTAGTTACAGCACTCGCACCTACGAGCAGTACTTC.